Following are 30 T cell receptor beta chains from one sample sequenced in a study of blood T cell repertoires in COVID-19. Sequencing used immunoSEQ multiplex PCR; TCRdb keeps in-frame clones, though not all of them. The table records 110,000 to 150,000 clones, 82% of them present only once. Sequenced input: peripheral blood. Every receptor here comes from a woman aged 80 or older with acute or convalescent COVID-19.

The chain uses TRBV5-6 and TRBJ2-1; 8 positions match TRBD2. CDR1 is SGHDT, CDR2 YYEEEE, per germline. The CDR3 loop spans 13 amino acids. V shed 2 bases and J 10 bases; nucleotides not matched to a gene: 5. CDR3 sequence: CASSLGSGAEQFF. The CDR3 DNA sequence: TGTGCCAGCAGCTTAGGTAGCGGGGCGGAGCAGTTCTTC.

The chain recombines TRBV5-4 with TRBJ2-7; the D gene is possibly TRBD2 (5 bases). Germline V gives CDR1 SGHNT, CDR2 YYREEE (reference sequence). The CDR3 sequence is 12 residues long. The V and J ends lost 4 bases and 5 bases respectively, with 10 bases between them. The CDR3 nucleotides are TGTGCCAGCAGCGCGTCGGGGAACGAGCAGTACTTC. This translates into CASSASGNEQYF.

In DNA, the CDR3 is TGTGCCAGTAGTATGGGACAGGCCGGGGCCAACGTCCTGACTTTC. It is translated as CASSMGQAGANVLTF. V usage is TRBV19 and J usage is TRBJ2-6; 8 positions match TRBD1. Germline V gene sequence: CDR1 LNHDA, CDR2 SQIVND (reference sequence). The junction had 2 bases not matched to a gene; V was cut back by 3 bases and J by 4 bases. CDR3 size: 15 residues.

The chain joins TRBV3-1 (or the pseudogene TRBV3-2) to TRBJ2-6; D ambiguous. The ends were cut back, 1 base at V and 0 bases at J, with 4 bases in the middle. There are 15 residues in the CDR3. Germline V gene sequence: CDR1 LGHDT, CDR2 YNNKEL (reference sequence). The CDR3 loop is CASSQGSSGANVLTF. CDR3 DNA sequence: TGTGCCAGCAGCCAAGGGAGCTCTGGGGCCAACGTCCTGACTTTC.

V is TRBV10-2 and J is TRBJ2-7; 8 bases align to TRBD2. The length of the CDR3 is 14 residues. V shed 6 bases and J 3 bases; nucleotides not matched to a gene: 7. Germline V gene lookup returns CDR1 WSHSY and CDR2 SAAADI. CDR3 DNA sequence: TGCGCCAGCAGACCAGCGGGGGCAAACTACGAGCAGTACTTC. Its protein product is CASRPAGANYEQYF.

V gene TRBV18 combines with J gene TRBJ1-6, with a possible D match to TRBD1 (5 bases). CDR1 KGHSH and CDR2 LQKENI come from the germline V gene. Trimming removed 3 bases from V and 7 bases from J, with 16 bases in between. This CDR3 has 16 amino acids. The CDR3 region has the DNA TGTGCCAGCTCACCTCTGGCGGACACAGGAAATTCACCCCTCCACTTT. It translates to CASSPLADTGNSPLHF.

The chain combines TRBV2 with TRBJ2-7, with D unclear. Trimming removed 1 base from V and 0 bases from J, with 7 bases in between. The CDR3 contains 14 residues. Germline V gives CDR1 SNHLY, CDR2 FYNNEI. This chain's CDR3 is CASSEGANSYEQYF. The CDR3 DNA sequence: TGTGCCAGCAGTGAAGGGGCCAACTCCTACGAGCAGTACTTC.

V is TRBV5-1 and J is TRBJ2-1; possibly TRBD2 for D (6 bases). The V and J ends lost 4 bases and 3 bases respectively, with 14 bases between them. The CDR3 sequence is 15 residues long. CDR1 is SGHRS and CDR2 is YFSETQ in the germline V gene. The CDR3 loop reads CASSPGGGIYNEQFF. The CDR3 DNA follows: TGCGCCAGCAGCCCCGGTGGAGGGATCTACAATGAGCAGTTCTTC.

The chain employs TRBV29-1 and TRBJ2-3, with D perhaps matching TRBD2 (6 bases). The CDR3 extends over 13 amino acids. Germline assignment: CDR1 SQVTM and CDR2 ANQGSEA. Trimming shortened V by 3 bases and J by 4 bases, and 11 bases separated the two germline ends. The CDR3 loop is CSVDWGTADTQYF. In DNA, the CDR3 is TGCAGCGTTGATTGGGGGACTGCAGATACGCAGTATTTT.

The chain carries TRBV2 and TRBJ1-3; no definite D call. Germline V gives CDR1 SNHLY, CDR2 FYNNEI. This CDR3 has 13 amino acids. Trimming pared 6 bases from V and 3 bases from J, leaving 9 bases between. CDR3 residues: CASRPGIGNTIYF. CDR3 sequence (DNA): TGTGCCAGCAGGCCTGGCATTGGAAACACCATATATTTT.

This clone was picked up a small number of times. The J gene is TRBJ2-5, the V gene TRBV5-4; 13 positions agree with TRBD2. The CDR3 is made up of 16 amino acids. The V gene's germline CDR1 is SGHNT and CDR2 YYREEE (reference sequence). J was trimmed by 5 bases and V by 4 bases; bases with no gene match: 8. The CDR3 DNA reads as TGTGCCAGCAGCATCGGACTAGCGGGAGTACGTGAGACCCAGTACTTC. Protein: CASSIGLAGVRETQYF.

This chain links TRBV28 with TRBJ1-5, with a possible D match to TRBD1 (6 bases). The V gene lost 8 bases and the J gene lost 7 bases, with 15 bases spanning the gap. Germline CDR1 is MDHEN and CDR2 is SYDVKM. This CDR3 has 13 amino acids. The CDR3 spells CASGTRWDQPQHF. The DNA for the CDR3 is TGTGCCAGCGGGACACGGTGGGACCAGCCCCAGCATTTT.

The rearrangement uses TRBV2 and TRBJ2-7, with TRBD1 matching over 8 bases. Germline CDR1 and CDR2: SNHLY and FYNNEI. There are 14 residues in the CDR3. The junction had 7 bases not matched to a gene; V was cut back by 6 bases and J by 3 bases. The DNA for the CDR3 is TGTGCCAGCAGCAGGAGGACAGGGCGCTACGAGCAGTACTTC. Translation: CASSRRTGRYEQYF.

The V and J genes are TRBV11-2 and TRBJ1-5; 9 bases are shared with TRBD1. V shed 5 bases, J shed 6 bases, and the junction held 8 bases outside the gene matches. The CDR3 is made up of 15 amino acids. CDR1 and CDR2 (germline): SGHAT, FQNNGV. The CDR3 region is CASSQTGGVGQPQHF. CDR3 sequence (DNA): TGTGCCAGCAGCCAGACAGGGGGGGTCGGTCAGCCCCAGCATTTT.

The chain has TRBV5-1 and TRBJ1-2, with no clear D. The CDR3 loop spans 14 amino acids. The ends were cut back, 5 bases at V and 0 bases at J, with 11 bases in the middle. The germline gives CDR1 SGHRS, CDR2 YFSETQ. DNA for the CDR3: TGCGCCAGCAGGGTAAGCGCCGCTAACTATGGCTACACCTTC. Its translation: CASRVSAANYGYTF.

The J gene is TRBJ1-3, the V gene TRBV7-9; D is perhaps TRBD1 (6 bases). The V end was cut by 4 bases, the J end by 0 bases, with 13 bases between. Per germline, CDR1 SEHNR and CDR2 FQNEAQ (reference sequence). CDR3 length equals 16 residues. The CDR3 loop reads CASSSPTGRSGNTIYF. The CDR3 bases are TGTGCCAGCAGCTCACCGACAGGACGCTCTGGAAACACCATATATTTT.

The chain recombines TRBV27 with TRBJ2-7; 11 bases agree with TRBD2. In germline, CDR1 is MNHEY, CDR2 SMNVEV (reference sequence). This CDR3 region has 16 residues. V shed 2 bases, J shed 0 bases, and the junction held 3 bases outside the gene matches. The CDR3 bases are TGTGCCAGCAGTTTACTAGCGGGAGGCTCCTCCTACGAGCAGTACTTC. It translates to CASSLLAGGSSYEQYF.

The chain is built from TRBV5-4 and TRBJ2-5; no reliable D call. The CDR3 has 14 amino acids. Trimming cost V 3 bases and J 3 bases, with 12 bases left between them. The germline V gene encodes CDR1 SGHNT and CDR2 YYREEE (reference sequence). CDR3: CASSSPRAEETQYF. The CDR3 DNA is TGTGCCAGCAGCTCTCCCCGCGCCGAAGAGACCCAGTACTTC.

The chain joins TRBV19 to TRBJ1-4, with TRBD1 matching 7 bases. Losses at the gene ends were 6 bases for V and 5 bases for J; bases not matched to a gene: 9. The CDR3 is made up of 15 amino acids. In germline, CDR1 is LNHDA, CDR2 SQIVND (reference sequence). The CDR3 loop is CASSRGQAGNEKLFF. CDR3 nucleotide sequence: TGTGCCAGTAGCCGCGGACAGGCCGGGAATGAAAAACTGTTTTTT.

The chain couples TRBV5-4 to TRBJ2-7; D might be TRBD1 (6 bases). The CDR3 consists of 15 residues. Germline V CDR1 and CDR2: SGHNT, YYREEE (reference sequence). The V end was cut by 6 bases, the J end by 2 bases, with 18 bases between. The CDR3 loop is CASTKQGGGTYEQYF. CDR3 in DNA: TGTGCCAGCACTAAACAGGGCGGTGGGACCTACGAGCAGTACTTC.

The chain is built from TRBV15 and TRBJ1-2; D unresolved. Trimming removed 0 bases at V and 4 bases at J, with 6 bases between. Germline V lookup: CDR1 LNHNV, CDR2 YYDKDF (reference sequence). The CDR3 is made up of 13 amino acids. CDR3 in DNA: TGTGCCACCAGCAGAGACAGGATCTATGGCTACACCTTC. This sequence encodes CATSRDRIYGYTF.

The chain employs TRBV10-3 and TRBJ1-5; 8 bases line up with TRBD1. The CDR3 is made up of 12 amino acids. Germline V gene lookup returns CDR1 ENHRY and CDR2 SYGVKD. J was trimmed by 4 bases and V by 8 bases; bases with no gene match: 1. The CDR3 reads CAIGTGNQPQHF. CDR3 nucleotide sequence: TGTGCCATCGGGACAGGAAATCAGCCCCAGCATTTT.

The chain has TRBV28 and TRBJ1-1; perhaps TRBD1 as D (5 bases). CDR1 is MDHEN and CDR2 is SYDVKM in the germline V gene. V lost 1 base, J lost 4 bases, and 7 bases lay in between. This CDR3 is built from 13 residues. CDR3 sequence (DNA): TGTGCCAGCAGTTTATCAGGGATCACTGAAGCTTTCTTT. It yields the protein CASSLSGITEAFF.

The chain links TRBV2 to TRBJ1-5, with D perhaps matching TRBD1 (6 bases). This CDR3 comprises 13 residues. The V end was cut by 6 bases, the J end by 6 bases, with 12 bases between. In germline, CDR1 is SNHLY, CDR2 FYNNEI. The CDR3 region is CASRAGVGQPQHF. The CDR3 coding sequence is TGTGCCAGCAGAGCAGGGGTAGGTCAGCCCCAGCATTTT.

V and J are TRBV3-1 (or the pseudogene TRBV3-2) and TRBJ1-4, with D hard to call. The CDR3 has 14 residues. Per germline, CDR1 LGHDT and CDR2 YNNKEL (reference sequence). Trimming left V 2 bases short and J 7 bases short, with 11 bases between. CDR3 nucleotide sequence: TGTGCCAGCAGCCAAACGGCAGCGGGTGAAAAACTGTTTTTT. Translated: CASSQTAAGEKLFF.

The CDR3 DNA reads as TGTGCCAGCAGTGAACGGGGGGTCAACGAGCAGTACTTC. This gives the protein CASSERGVNEQYF. This sequence joins TRBV6-1 and TRBJ2-7; the match to TRBD2 covers 7 bases. The CDR3 has 13 amino acids. Germline CDR1 reads MNHNS; CDR2 reads SASEGT. Losses at the gene ends were 2 bases for V and 5 bases for J; bases not matched to a gene: 3.

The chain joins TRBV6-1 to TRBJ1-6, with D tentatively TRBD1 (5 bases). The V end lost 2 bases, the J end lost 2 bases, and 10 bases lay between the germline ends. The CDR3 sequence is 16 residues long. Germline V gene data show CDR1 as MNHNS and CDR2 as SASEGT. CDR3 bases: TGTGCCAGCAGTGAACGGGGGAATACCTATAATTCACCCCTCCACTTT. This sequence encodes CASSERGNTYNSPLHF.

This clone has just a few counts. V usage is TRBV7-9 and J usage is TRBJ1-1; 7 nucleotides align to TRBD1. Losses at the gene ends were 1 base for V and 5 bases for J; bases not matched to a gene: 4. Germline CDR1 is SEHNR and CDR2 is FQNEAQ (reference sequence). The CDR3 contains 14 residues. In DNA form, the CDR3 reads TGTGCCAGCAGCTTAGGACAGGGATTGACTGAAGCTTTCTTT. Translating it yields CASSLGQGLTEAFF.

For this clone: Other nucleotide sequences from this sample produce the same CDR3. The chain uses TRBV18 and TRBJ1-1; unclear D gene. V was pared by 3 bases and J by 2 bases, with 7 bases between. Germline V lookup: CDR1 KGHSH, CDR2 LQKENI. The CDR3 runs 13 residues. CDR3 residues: CASSPRGNTEAFF. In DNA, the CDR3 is TGTGCCAGCTCACCGCGGGGTAACACTGAAGCTTTCTTT.

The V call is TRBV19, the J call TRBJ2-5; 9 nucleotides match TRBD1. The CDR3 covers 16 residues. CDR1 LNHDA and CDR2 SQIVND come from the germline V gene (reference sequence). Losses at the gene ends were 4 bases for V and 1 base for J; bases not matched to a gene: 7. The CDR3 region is CASSRRQGGLQETQYF. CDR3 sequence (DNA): TGTGCCAGTAGTAGAAGACAGGGGGGCCTCCAAGAGACCCAGTACTTC.